This T cell receptor (beta chain) derives from a study of regulatory T cells in long-lasting Graves disease. As for time point: newly diagnosed GD, antithyroid drugs for less than 3 months. RNA from PBMCs was the source of the TCR library. Graves' disease diagnosis was established per American Thyroid Association guidelines. Around 9 milliliters of peripheral blood went into EDTA tubes. To make TCR beta libraries, researchers used iRepertoire HTBI primers and Arm-PCR of CDR3 regions. TCRdb ran MiXCR on the multiplex PCR reads and lists one entry per CDR3 protein. In the table there are 450,000 to 600,000 distinct CDR3 sequences, about 16% of which are singletons. This sample also appeared in a second study, on T cells in Graves' hyperthyroidism and ophthalmopathy.

The TCR comes from a man in his forties with Graves disease. The source was peripheral blood mononuclear cells (PBMCs), collected at new diagnosis, from a patient treated with antithyroid drugs.

DNA of the CDR3: TGTGCCAGCAGCCAAGATGACCAGGTTTTTACGCAGTATTTT. It yields the protein CASSQDDQVFTQYF. The chain recombines TRBV4-2 with TRBJ2-3; D not resolved. Looked up from germline, CDR1 is LGHNA and CDR2 is YNFKEQ. V lost 0 bases to trimming and J lost 8 bases, with 12 bases between them. The CDR3 sequence is 14 residues long.